The following is a T cell receptor beta chain sequence with its context. Its antigen remains undetermined. The input lacks base qualities; no much larger clone sits a single base away. TCRbeta CDR3 regions were amplified from genomic DNA using the immunoSEQ Assay, a bias-controlled multiplex PCR. On the study's bioinformatics: Nucleated cell counts per sample were estimated from amplification of reference gene primers within the assay. Sequence reads were collapsed and filtered to measure the absolute abundance of every unique TCRbeta CDR3 rearrangement. For each sample, productive Simpson clonality was calculated by taking the square root of Simpson's diversity index across productive rearrangements. The table comes from immuneACCESS by way of TCRdb, which keeps in-frame sequences with V and J called. Part of the clones is missing from these tables; in studies checked, under half for an unresolved V gene and the rest for unknown reasons. D and trimming come from the DNA, and the V and J calls and clone size come from that table. The sample data list about 150,000 clones, and around 89% of these were observed just once. The ten largest clones represent roughly 3.1% of the sample.

The collaborating institutions used their own protocols to collect whole blood in K2EDTA tubes. Collaborator samples were shipped for TCRbeta analysis as frozen whole blood, isolated PBMCs, or DNA extracted from either sample type. The data belong to a study of blood T cell repertoires in COVID-19 (dated by TCRdb to between 2020 and 2021). About the full investigation: Collaborator samples came from the United States, Italy and Spain and covered acute and convalescent phases of COVID-19. The material from the prospective study consisted of cDNA or gDNA derived from T cells, B-cell-depleted T cells, or PBMCs. Deeply sampled blood TCRbeta repertoires from subjects exposed to, actively infected with, or recovered from COVID-19 were included in the dataset. The repertoires were released in a freely available public database intended as a resource for research on the immune response to SARS-CoV-2. Samples came from the ongoing ImmuneRACE study (first 160 participants) plus 1,254 subjects from 6 global collaborators. Sample metadata almost always included a de-identified subject ID, COVID-19 status, age in years and sex. HLA class I and class II types, where available, came from metadata supplied by the sample provider rather than from assay-based typing.

CDR3 length: 15 amino acids, cysteine to phenylalanine. Only the CDR3 DNA stays, 45 bases, in frame from base 1. From the germline V gene, CDR1 is SGHVS and CDR2 is FQNEAQ. Ends trimmed: V by 1 base, J by 7 bases; bases unmatched to a gene: 3. Study-wide findings and limitations: The amount of clinical and demographic metadata varied by source and participant and was provided uncurated.

Here the chain combines TRBV7-8 and TRBJ1-6; 8 bases in between match TRBD1. The specimen sequenced was peripheral blood. The source is a man aged 60-69 years with acute or convalescent COVID-19. The CDR3 sequence is CASSLDYRGNSPLHF. The base sequence is TGTGCCAGCAGCTTAGATTACAGGGGGAATTCACCCCTCCACTTT.